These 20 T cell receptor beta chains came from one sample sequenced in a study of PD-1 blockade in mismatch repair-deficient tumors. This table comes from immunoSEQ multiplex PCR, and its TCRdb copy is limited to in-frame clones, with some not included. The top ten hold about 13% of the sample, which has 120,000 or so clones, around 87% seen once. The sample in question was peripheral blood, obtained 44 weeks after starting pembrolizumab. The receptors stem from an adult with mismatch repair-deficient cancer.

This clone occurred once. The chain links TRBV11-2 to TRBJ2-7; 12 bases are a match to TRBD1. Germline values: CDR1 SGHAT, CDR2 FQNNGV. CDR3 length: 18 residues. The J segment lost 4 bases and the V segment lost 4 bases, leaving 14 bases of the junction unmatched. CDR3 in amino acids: CASSSVRGQGAQAYEQYF. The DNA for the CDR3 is TGTGCCAGCAGCTCGGTGCGGGGACAGGGGGCGCAAGCGTACGAGCAGTACTTC.

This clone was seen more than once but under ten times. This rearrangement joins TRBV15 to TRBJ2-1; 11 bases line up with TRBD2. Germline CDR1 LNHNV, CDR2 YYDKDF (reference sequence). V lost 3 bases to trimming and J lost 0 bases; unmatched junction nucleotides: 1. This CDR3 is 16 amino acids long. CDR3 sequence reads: CATSSSGRASYNEQFF. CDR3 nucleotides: TGTGCCACCAGCAGTAGCGGGAGGGCCTCCTACAATGAGCAGTTCTTC.

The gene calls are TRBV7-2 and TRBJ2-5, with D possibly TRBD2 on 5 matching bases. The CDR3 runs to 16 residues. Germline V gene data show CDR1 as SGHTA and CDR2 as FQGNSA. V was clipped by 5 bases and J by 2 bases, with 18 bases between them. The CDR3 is CASSTLDWLTQETQYF. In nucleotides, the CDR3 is TGTGCCAGCAGCACCTTGGACTGGCTCACTCAAGAGACCCAGTACTTC.

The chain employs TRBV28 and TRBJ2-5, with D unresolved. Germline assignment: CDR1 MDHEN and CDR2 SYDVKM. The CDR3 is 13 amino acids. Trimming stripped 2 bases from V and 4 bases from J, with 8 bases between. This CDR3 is CASSLNPGETQYF. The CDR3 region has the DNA TGTGCCAGCAGTTTAAATCCCGGAGAGACCCAGTACTTC.

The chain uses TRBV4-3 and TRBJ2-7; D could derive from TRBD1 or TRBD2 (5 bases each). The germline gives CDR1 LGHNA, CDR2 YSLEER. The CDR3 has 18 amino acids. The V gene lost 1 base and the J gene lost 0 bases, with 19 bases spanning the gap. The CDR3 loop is CASSQAWGILGDSYEQYF. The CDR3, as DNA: TGCGCCAGCAGCCAAGCGTGGGGGATTTTGGGGGACTCCTACGAGCAGTACTTC.

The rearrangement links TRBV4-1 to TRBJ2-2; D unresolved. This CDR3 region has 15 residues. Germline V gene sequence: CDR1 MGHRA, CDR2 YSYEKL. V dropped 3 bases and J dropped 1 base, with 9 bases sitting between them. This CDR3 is CASSHIGRNTGELFF. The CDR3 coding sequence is TGCGCCAGCAGCCACATCGGACGGAACACCGGGGAGCTGTTTTTT.

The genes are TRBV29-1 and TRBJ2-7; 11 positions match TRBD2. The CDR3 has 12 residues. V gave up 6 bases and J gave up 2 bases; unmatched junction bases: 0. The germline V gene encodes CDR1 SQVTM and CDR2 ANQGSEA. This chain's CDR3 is CSVLAGAYEQYF. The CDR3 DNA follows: TGCAGCGTACTAGCGGGGGCCTACGAGCAGTACTTC.

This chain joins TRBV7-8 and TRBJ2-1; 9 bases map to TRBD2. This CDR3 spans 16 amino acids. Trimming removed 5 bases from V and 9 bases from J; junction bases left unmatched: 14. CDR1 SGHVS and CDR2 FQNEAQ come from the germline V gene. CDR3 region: CASSVVGGRASGEQFF. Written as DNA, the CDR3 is TGTGCCAGCAGCGTAGTGGGCGGGAGGGCCTCGGGTGAGCAGTTCTTC.

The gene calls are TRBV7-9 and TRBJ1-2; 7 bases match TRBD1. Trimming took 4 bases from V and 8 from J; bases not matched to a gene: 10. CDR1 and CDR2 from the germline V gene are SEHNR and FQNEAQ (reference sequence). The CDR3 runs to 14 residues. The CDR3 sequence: CASSSGGQGLGYTF. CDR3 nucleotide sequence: TGTGCCAGCAGCTCAGGGGGGCAGGGTTTAGGCTACACCTTC. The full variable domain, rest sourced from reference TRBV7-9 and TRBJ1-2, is DTGVSQNPRHKITKRGQNVTFRCDPISEHNRLYWYRQTLGQGPEFLTYFQNEAQLEKSRLLSDRFSAERPKGSFSTLEIQRTEQGDSAMYLCASSSGGQGLGYTFGSGTRLTVV.

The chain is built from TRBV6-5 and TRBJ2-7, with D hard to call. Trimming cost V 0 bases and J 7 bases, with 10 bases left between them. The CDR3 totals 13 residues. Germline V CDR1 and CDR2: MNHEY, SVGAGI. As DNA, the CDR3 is TGTGCCAGCAGTTACTCTGAGGTTAGGGAGCAGTACTTC. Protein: CASSYSEVREQYF.

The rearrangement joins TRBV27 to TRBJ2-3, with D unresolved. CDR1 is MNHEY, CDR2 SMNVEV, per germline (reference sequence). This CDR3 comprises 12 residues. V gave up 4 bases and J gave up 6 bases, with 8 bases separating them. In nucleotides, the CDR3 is TGTGCCAGCAGTTCCGGAACTGATACGCAGTATTTT. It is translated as CASSSGTDTQYF.

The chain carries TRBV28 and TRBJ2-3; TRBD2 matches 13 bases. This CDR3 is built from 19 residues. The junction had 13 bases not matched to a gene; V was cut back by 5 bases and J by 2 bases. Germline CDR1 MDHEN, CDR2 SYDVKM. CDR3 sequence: CASSPDGGLAGASTDTQYF. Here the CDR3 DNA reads TGTGCCAGCAGTCCCGACGGCGGACTAGCGGGAGCATCCACAGATACGCAGTATTTT.

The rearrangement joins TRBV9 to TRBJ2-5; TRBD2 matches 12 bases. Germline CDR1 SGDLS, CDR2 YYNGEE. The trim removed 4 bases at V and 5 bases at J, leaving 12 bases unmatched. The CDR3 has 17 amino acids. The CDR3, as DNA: TGTGCCAGCAGCTCAGGGACTAGCGGGCGGAAACGGGAGACCCAGTACTTC. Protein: CASSSGTSGRKRETQYF.

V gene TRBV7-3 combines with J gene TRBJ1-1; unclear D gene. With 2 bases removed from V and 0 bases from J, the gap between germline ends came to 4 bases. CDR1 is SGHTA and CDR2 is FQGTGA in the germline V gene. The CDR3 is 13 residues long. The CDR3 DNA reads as TGTGCCAGCAGCTTATGGCTGAACACTGAAGCTTTCTTT. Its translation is CASSLWLNTEAFF.

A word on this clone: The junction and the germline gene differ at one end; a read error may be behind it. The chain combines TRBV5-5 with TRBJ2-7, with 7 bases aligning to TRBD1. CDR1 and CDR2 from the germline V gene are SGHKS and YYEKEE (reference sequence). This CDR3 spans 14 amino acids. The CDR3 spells CASRRTGIQGPHHF. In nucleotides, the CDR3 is TGTGCCAGCAGAAGAACGGGGATACAGGGGCCCCACCATTTC.

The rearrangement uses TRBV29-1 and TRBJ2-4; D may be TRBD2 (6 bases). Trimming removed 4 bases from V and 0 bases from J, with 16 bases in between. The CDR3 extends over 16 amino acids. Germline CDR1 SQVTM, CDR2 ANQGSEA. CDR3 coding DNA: TGCAGCGTTGTAAAACCGGGACTGTTAGCCAAAAACATTCAGTACTTC. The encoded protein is CSVVKPGLLAKNIQYF.

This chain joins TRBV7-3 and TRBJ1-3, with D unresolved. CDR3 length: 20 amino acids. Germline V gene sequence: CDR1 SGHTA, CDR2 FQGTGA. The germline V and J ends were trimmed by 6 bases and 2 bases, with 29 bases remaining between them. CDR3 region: CASRGKALPCGDITGNTIYF. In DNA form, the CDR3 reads TGTGCCAGCAGAGGTAAGGCCCTCCCGTGCGGGGATATCACTGGAAACACCATATATTTT. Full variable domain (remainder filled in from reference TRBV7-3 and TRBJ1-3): GAGVSQTPSNKVTEKGKYVELRCDPISGHTALYWYRQSLGQGPEFLIYFQGTGAADDSGLPNDRFFAVRPEGSVSTLKIQRTERGDSAVYLCASRGKALPCGDITGNTIYFGEGSWLTVV.

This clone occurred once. CDR3 DNA: TGTGCCAGCAGCTTGACACCAAATAGCAATCAGCCCCAGCATTTT. Translation gives CASSLTPNSNQPQHF. The chain links TRBV5-6 to TRBJ1-5; D gene uncertain. The CDR3 has 15 amino acids. Germline values: CDR1 SGHDT, CDR2 YYEEEE. V was shortened by 1 base and J by 0 bases, with 8 bases between the two germline ends.

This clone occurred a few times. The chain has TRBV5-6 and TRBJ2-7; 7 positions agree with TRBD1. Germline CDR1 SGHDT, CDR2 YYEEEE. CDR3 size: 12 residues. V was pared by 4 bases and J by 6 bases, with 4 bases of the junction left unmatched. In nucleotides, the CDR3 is TGTGCCAGCAGCGACAGGGAAGGCGAGCAGTACTTC. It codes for CASSDREGEQYF.

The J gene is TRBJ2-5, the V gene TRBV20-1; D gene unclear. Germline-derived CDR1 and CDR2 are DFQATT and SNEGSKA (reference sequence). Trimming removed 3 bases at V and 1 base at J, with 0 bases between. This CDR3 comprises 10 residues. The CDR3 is CSASQETQYF. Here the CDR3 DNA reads TGCAGTGCTAGCCAAGAGACCCAGTACTTC.